The following is a T cell receptor beta chain sequence with its context. These data come from a study of technical replicates of blood from a few donors. Assay used: immunoSEQ multiplex PCR; TCRdb lists only in-frame clones, some missing. The profile covers 45,000 to 55,000 clones, with approximately 94% appearing a single time and approximately 0.22% taken by the ten largest. V gave up 0 bases and J gave up 1 base, with 10 bases separating them. Looked up from germline, CDR1 is SEHNR and CDR2 is FQNEAQ (reference sequence). This CDR3 is 16 amino acids long. This receptor was identified in a human donor in good health. The rearrangement joins TRBV7-9 to TRBJ1-5; D is perhaps TRBD1 (6 bases). The sample consisted of T cells isolated from PBMCs. CDR3 in amino acids: CASSLAAGASNQPQHF. CDR3 nucleotide sequence: TGTGCCAGCAGCTTAGCGGCAGGGGCAAGCAATCAGCCCCAGCATTTT. Looking up the rest from reference TRBV7-9 and TRBJ1-5 gives the full variable domain: DTGVSQNPRHKITKRGQNVTFRCDPISEHNRLYWYRQTLGQGPEFLTYFQNEAQLEKSRLLSDRFSAERPKGSFSTLEIQRTEQGDSAMYLCASSLAAGASNQPQHFGDGTRLSIL.